This T cell receptor (beta chain) was found in a study of T-cell memory formation after mild COVID-19 (dated by TCRdb to about 2021). Notes on the research overall: Most TCR sequence clusters were specific to one of the two donors. Longitudinal TCRalpha and TCRbeta repertoire sequencing tracked T-cell clones expanding and contracting after mild COVID-19 in a couple of donors. Two young, previously healthy adult volunteers, one female and one male, were included in the cohort.

In the germline V gene (reference sequence), CDR1 corresponds to SEHNR and CDR2 to FQNEAQ. The V end loses 5 bases and the J end loses 6 bases, and a stretch of 16 bases separates them. The CDR3 holds 14 amino acids from the cysteine to the phenylalanine. This entry keeps only the CDR3 DNA: 42 bases, framed from base 1. Ficoll-Paque density gradient centrifugation was used to isolate PBMCs. The sequencer listed for this sample is Illumina NovaSeq 6000. Using 5'RACE with constant-segment primers, TCRalpha and TCRbeta cDNA libraries were constructed, with sample barcodes and unique molecular identifiers added in the process. RNA was extracted from every sample with Trizol reagent. Libraries were amplified in two PCR steps, with a second sample barcode and Illumina TruSeq adapters added in the second step. The libraries were sequenced on an Illumina NovaSeq using 2 x 150 bp paired-end reads. For the original study's pipeline: Reads were demultiplexed and collapsed into UMI-guided consensus sequences with migec v1.2.7. Using mixcr v2.1.11, the UMI consensuses were aligned to TRA and TRB V and J templates and assembled into clonotypes. A clonotype was counted as expanded or contracted only if both edgeR and NoisET called the change significant, with noise models trained on biological replicates. For edgeR calls, the cutoffs were a false discovery rate-adjusted p below 0.01 and a log2 fold-change threshold of 1. As an exploratory analysis of dynamics, max-normalized trajectories of the 1000 most abundant clonotypes were examined by PCA with hierarchical clustering. Separately sequenced CD4+ and CD8+ repertoires were used to assign the CD4 or CD8 phenotype of responding clones. The public reads were run again by TCRdb, first through fastp at Q25 and then through MiXCR, and only productive beta chains were kept. Each record represents a unique CDR3 protein, reported with the most common genes and DNA among its rows. The V and J calls were determined by TCRdb, not by the authors. For this sample the table gives about 5,000 distinct CDR3 sequences, of which around two fifths were detected only once. The ten top clones hold around 2.5% of the sample.

This clonotype is deemed medium-sized (0.01 to 0.1%). Its antigen is not yet known. No quality values exist for individual bases; no much larger clone is one base distant. Overall study outcomes, separate from this receptor: Only a couple of mild cases were covered by the study, and larger cohorts that include severe cases with pre-infection samples were considered necessary. From day 15 to 85, contracting clones showed balanced CD4/CD8 phenotypes, whereas a second wave of clones that expanded from day 15 to 37 leaned towards CD4+. Some responding clones were detected in pre-infection memory, suggesting pre-existing cross-reactive memory T cells joined the SARS-CoV-2 response. The second-wave clones that peaked on day 37 were not confirmed to be SARS-CoV-2 specific. Contracting CD4+ clones appeared mostly in the CM and EM memory subsets, whereas CD8+ clones were enriched in EMRA.

The TCR sequence derives from an adult who had mild COVID-19 (a few samples of this study predate the infection). The sample titles of this study are shuffled in the database, so cell type and time point are left out. The source material was PBMCs or a T cell subset sorted from them (not recorded which). The receptor chain draws on TRBV7-9 and TRBJ1-2; confidence is insufficient to name the D gene. The CDR3 in this case is CASSPKNKEDGYTF. The DNA sequence is TGTGCCAGCAGCCCCAAAAACAAGGAGGATGGCTACACCTTC.